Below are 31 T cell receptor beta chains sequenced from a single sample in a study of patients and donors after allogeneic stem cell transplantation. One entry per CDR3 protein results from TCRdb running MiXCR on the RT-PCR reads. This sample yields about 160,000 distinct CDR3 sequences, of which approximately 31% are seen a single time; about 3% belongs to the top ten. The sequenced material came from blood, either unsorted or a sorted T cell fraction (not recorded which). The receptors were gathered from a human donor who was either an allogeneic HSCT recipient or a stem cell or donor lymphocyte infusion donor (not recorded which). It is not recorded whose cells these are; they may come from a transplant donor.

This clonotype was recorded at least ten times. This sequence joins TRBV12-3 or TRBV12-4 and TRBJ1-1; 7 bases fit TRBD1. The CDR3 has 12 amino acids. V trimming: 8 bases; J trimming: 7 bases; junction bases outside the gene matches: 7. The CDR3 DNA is TGTGCCAGCGGAGGGACAGCAAATGAAGCTTTCTTT. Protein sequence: CASGGTANEAFF.

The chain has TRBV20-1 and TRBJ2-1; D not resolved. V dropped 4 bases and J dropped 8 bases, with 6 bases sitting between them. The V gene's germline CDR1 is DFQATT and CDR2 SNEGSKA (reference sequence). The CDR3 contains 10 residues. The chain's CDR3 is CSATVDEQFF. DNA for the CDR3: TGCAGTGCTACGGTGGATGAGCAGTTCTTC.

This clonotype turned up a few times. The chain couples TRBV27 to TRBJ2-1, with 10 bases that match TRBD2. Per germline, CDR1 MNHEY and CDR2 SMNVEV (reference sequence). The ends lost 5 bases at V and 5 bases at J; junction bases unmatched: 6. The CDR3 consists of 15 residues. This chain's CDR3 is CASSPGLATNNEQFF. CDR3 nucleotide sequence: TGTGCCAGCAGTCCGGGACTAGCGACCAACAATGAGCAGTTCTTC.

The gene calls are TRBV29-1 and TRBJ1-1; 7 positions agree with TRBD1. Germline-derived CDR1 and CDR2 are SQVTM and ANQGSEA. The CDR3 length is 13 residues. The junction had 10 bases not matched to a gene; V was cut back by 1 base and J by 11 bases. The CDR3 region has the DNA TGCAGCGTTGAAGCAGAACGGGAACAGGGGGCTTTCTTT. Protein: CSVEAEREQGAFF.

This CDR3 reads CASSIGLGRETQYF. The CDR3 coding sequence is TGTGCCAGCAGCATCGGACTAGGGCGGGAGACCCAGTACTTC. This chain joins TRBV7-2 and TRBJ2-5; TRBD2 matches 7 bases. The CDR3 consists of 14 residues. V lost 5 bases to trimming and J lost 5 bases; unmatched junction nucleotides: 8. CDR1 and CDR2 from the germline V gene are SGHTA and FQGNSA.

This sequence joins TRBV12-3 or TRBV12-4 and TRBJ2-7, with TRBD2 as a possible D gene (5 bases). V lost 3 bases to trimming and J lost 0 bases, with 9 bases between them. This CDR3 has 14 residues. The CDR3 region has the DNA TGTGCCAGCAGTTTGCGGGTCAGCTCCTACGAGCAGTACTTC. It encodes CASSLRVSSYEQYF.

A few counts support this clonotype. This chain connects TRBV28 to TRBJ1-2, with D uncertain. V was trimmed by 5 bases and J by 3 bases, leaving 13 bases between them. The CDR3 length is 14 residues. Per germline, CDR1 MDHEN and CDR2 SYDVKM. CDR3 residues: CASSLGRIYYGYTF. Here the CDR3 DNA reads TGTGCCAGCAGTCTCGGACGGATCTACTATGGCTACACCTTC.

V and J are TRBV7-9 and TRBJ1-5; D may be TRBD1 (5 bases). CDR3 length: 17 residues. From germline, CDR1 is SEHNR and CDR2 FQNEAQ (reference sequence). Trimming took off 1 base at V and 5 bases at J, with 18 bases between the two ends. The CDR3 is CASSLGYGTGGDQPQHF. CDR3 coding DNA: TGTGCCAGCAGCTTAGGATACGGGACGGGAGGGGATCAGCCCCAGCATTTT.

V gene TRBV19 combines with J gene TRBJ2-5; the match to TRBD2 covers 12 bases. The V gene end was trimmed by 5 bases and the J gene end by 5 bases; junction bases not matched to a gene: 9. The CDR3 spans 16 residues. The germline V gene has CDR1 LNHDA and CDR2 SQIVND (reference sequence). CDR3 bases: TGTGCCAGTAGTCTCCGACTAGCGGGAGCAATGGAGACCCAGTACTTC. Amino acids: CASSLRLAGAMETQYF.

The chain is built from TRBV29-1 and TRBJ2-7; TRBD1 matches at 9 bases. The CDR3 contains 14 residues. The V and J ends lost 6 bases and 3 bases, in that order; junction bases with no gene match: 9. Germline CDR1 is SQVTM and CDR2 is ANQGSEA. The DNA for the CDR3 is TGCAGCGTGGAGACAGGGGGGGACTTCTACGAGCAGTACTTC. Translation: CSVETGGDFYEQYF.

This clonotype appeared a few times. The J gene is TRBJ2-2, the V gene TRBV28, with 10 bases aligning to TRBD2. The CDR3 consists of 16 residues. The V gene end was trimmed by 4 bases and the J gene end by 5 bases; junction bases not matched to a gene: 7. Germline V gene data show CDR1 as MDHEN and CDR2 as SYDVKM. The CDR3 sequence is CASSSLGLAVTGELFF. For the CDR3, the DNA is TGTGCCAGCAGTTCCCTCGGACTAGCGGTAACCGGGGAGCTGTTTTTT.

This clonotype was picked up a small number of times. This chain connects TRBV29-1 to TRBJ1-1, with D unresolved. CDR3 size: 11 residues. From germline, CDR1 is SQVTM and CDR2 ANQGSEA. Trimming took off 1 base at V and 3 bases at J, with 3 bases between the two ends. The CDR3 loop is CSVEGYTEAFF. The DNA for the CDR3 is TGCAGCGTTGAAGGGTACACTGAAGCTTTCTTT.

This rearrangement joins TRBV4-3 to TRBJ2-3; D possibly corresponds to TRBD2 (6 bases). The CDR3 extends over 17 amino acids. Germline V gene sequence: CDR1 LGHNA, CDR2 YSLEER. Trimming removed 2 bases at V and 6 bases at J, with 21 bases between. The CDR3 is CASSQSMASVNRDTQYF. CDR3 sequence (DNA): TGCGCCAGCAGCCAAAGTATGGCTAGCGTGAATAGGGATACGCAGTATTTT.

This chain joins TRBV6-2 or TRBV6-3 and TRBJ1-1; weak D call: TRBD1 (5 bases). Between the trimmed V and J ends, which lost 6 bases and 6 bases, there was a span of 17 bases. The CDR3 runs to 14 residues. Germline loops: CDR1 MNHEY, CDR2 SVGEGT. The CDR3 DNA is TGTGCCAGCAGCACTCGCGGGACGGGATCTGAAGCTTTCTTT. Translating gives CASSTRGTGSEAFF.

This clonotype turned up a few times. This CDR3 is CASSPRGTSGSFEQFF. The CDR3 DNA is TGTGCCAGCAGCCCCCGAGGGACTAGCGGGAGTTTTGAGCAGTTCTTC. The chain employs TRBV5-8 and TRBJ2-1; 14 nucleotides match TRBD2. The CDR3 runs to 16 residues. Germline V gives CDR1 SGHTS, CDR2 YDEGEE. V gave up 4 bases and J gave up 9 bases; unmatched junction bases: 9.

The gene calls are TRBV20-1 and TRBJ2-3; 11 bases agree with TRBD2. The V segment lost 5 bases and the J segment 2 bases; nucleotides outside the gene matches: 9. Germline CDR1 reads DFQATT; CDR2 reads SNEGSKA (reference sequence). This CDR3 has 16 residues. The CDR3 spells CSALRVAGGPTDTQYF. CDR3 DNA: TGCAGTGCTCTCCGGGTAGCGGGAGGGCCCACAGATACGCAGTATTTT.

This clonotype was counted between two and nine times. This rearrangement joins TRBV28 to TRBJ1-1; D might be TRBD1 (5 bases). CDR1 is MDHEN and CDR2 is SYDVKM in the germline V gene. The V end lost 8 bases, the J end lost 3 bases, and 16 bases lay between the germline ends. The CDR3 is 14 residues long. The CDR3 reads CASGSPGGDTEAFF. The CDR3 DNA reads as TGTGCCAGCGGAAGCCCGGGGGGGGACACTGAAGCTTTCTTT.

The chain's CDR3 is CASSPRGWDTEAFF. Written as DNA, the CDR3 is TGCGCCAGCAGCCCCAGGGGGTGGGACACTGAAGCTTTCTTT. The gene calls are TRBV5-1 and TRBJ1-1, with TRBD1 matching 7 bases. CDR1 and CDR2 from the germline V gene are SGHRS and YFSETQ. Germline trimming cut 4 bases from V and 3 bases from J; bases unmatched to any gene: 6. The CDR3 sequence is 14 residues long.

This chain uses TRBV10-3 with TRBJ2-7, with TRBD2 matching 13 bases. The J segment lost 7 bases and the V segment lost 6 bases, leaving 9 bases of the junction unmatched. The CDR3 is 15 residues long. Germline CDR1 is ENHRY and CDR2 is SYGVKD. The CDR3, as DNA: TGTGCCATCAGCCCCCGGACTAGCGGGAGCGGAGAGCAGTACTTC. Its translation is CAISPRTSGSGEQYF.

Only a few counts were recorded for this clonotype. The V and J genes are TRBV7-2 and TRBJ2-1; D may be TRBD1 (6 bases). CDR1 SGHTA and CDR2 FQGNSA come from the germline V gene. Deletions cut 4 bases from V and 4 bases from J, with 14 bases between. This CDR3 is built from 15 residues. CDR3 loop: CASSSTGLAYNEQFF. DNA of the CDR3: TGTGCCAGCAGCTCAACAGGGCTAGCTTACAATGAGCAGTTCTTC. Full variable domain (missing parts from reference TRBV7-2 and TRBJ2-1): GAGVSQSPSNKVTEKGKDVELRCDPISGHTALYWYRQSLGQGLEFLIYFQGNSAPDKSGLPSDRFSAERTGGSVSTLTIQRTQQEDSAVYLCASSSTGLAYNEQFFGPGTRLTVL.

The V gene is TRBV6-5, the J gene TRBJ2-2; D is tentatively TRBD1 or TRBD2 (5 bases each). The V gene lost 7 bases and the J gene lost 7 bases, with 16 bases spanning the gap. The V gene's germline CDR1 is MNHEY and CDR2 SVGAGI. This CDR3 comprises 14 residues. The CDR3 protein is CASISGAPGGELFF. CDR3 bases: TGTGCCAGCATTTCCGGGGCGCCGGGCGGGGAGCTGTTTTTT.

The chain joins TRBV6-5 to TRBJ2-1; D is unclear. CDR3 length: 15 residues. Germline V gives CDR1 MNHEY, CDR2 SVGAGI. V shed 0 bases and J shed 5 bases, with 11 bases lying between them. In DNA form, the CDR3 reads TGTGCCAGCAGTTACTCGATAGGTGTCAACAATGAGCAGTTCTTC. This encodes CASSYSIGVNNEQFF.

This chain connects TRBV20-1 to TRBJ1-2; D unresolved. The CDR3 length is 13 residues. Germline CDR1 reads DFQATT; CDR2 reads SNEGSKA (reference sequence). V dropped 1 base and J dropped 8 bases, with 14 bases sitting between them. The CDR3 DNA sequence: TGCAGTGCTAGAGGGAGTTACCCGCGGGGCTACACCTTC. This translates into CSARGSYPRGYTF.

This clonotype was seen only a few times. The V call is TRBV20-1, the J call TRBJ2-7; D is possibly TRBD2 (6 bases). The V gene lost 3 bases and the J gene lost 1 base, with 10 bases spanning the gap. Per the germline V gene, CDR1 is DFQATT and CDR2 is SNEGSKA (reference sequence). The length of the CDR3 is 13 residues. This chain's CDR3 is CSASFAGSYEQYF. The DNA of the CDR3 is TGCAGTGCTAGCTTCGCGGGATCCTACGAGCAGTACTTC.

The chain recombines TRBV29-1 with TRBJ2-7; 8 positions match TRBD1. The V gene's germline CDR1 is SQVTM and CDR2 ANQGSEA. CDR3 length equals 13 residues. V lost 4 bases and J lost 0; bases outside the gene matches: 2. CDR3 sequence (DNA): TGCAGCGTTGGACAGGGGAGCTCCTACGAGCAGTACTTC. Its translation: CSVGQGSSYEQYF.

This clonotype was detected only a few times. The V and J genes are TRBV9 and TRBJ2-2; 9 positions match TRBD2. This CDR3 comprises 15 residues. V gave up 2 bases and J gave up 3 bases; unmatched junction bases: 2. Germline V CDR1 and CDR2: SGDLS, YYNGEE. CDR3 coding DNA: TGTGCCAGCAGCGTGACTAGCGGACACACCGGGGAGCTGTTTTTT. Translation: CASSVTSGHTGELFF.

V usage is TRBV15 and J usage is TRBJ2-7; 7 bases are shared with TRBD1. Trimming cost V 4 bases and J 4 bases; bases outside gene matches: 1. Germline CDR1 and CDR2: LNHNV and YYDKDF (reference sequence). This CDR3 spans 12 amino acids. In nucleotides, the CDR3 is TGTGCCACCAGCAACAGGGGATACGAGCAGTACTTC. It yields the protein CATSNRGYEQYF.

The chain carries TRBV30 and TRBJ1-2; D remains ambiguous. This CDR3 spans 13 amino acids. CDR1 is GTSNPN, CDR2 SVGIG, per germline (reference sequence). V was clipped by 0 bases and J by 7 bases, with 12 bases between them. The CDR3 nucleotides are TGTGCCTGGAGTGTATGGGAGATGGGTGGCTACACCTTC. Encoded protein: CAWSVWEMGGYTF.

Written as DNA, the CDR3 is TGTGCCATCAGTGAGCGGGACAGGGGGGTAGTTCCCCAGCATTTT. Encoded protein: CAISERDRGVVPQHF. J is TRBJ1-5 and V is TRBV10-3; 11 bases map to TRBD1. Germline CDR1 ENHRY, CDR2 SYGVKD. Trimming removed 2 bases from V and 10 bases from J; junction bases left unmatched: 7. This CDR3 spans 15 amino acids.

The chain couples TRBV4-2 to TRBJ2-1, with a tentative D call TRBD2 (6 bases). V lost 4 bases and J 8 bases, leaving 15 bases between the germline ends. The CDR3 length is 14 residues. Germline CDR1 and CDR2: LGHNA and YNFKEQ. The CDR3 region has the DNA TGTGCCAGCAGCCCGACTAGTAGTCGCCATGAGCAGTTCTTC. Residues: CASSPTSSRHEQFF.

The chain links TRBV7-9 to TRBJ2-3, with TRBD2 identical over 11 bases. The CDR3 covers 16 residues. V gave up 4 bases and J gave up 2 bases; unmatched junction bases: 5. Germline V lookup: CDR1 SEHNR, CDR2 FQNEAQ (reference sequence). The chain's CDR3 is CASSSRLAGHTDTQYF. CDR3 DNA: TGTGCCAGCAGCTCACGACTAGCGGGGCACACAGATACGCAGTATTTT.